Following are 20 T cell receptor beta chains from one sample sequenced in a study of blood T cell repertoires in COVID-19. The table came from immunoSEQ multiplex PCR; TCRdb's copy has only in-frame clones and leaves some out. The sample consists of over 200,000 clones, roughly nine tenths of them appearing once. The sample consisted of PBMCs or T cells enriched from blood (not recorded which). The receptors derive from a woman aged 45-60 years in a cohort exposed to, infected with or recovered from COVID-19 (not recorded which).

This clone was found a few times. The gene calls are TRBV28 and TRBJ1-1; no clear D gene. The CDR3 is made up of 14 amino acids. V lost 5 bases, J lost 3 bases, and 13 bases lay in between. From germline, CDR1 is MDHEN and CDR2 SYDVKM. CDR3 DNA sequence: TGTGCCAGCAGTCCCCCTTCCGAGTACACTGAAGCTTTCTTT. Residues: CASSPPSEYTEAFF.

This chain joins TRBV2 and TRBJ2-7; D gene uncertain. This CDR3 is built from 13 residues. Germline CDR1 is SNHLY and CDR2 is FYNNEI. The ends were cut back, 1 base at V and 8 bases at J, with 12 bases in the middle. The CDR3 spells CASSEGVTMKQYF. For the CDR3, the DNA is TGTGCCAGCAGTGAAGGGGTCACTATGAAGCAGTACTTC.

This chain links TRBV28 with TRBJ1-1, with 7 bases fitting TRBD1. Germline CDR1 and CDR2: MDHEN and SYDVKM. Trimming cost V 6 bases and J 6 bases; bases outside gene matches: 16. The CDR3 length is 16 residues. CDR3 coding DNA: TGTGCCAGCAGGCCAACAGGGGCGAGGGGGAAGCCTGAAGCTTTCTTT. Translating it yields CASRPTGARGKPEAFF.

This chain uses TRBV11-1 with TRBJ1-2; TRBD1 matches at 7 bases. J lost 6 bases, V lost 5 bases, and 6 bases had no gene match. Germline-derived CDR1 and CDR2 are SGHAT and FQDESV (reference sequence). The CDR3 loop spans 13 amino acids. The CDR3 sequence is CASSPDRDDGYTF. Here the CDR3 DNA reads TGTGCCAGCAGCCCAGACAGGGATGATGGCTACACCTTC.

This CDR3 is CASSLAGGGGYNEQFF. The CDR3, as DNA: TGTGCCAGCAGCTTAGCCGGCGGGGGGGGCTACAATGAGCAGTTCTTC. The rearrangement uses TRBV7-2 and TRBJ2-1, with 9 bases lining up with TRBD2. The junction had 3 bases not matched to a gene; V was cut back by 0 bases and J by 3 bases. Germline lookup yields CDR1 SGHTA and CDR2 FQGNSA. There are 16 residues in the CDR3.

The V call is TRBV3-1 (or the pseudogene TRBV3-2), the J call TRBJ2-7; TRBD1 matches at 9 bases. The V segment lost 3 bases and the J segment 0 bases; nucleotides outside the gene matches: 3. The CDR3 covers 15 residues. Germline V lookup: CDR1 LGHDT, CDR2 YNNKEL (reference sequence). The CDR3 sequence is CASSHGQGISYEQYF. The CDR3, as DNA: TGTGCCAGCAGCCACGGACAGGGGATCTCCTACGAGCAGTACTTC.

V usage is TRBV7-2 and J usage is TRBJ2-3; the D is unclear. Trimming shortened V by 2 bases and J by 2 bases, and 8 bases separated the two germline ends. Germline loops: CDR1 SGHTA, CDR2 FQGNSA. The CDR3 loop spans 14 amino acids. For the CDR3, the DNA is TGTGCCAGCAGCTTATCCCAGGCCACAGATACGCAGTATTTT. This translates into CASSLSQATDTQYF.

The chain carries TRBV5-6 and TRBJ1-5; perhaps TRBD1 as D (6 bases). There are 14 residues in the CDR3. CDR1 is SGHDT and CDR2 is YYEEEE in the germline V gene. Trimming removed 3 bases from V and 7 bases from J, with 14 bases in between. The CDR3 DNA reads TGTGCCAGCAGCTATTGGGGGCGCGGGCAGCCCCAGCATTTT. Amino acids: CASSYWGRGQPQHF. The complete variable domain, with remaining parts taken from reference TRBV5-6 and TRBJ1-5, reads DAGVTQSPTHLIKTRGQQVTLRCSPKSGHDTVSWYQQALGQGPQFIFQYYEEEERQRGNFPDRFSGHQFPNYSSELNVNALLLGDSALYLCASSYWGRGQPQHFGDGTRLSIL.

The table lists this clone with a few counts. The chain employs TRBV19 and TRBJ1-2; 10 bases map to TRBD1. V lost 7 bases, J lost 8 bases, and 7 bases stayed unmatched. Germline CDR1 and CDR2: LNHDA and SQIVND (reference sequence). This CDR3 has 13 residues. This CDR3 is CASTRTGGRGYTF. Written as DNA, the CDR3 is TGTGCCAGTACCAGGACAGGGGGAAGAGGCTACACCTTC.

This clone was seen just once. The chain recombines TRBV25-1 with TRBJ2-5; D not certain. CDR3 length: 11 residues. Trimming took 5 bases from V and 6 from J, leaving 7 bases between them. Germline-derived CDR1 and CDR2 are MGHDK and SYGVNS. The CDR3, as DNA: TGTGCCAGCAGTACTGCGCAGACCCAGTACTTC. Residues: CASSTAQTQYF.

The chain combines TRBV24-1 with TRBJ2-5, with 9 bases identical to TRBD2. Germline V CDR1 and CDR2: KGHDR, SFDVKD. This CDR3 has 16 residues. Trimming cost V 4 bases and J 4 bases; bases outside gene matches: 9. This chain's CDR3 is CATSDHRRGGPETQYF. CDR3 sequence (DNA): TGTGCCACCAGTGACCACCGGCGGGGGGGCCCAGAGACCCAGTACTTC.

The chain carries TRBV11-1 and TRBJ2-2; 10 bases fit TRBD2. Per the germline V gene, CDR1 is SGHAT and CDR2 is FQDESV (reference sequence). The J segment lost 6 bases and the V segment lost 2 bases, leaving 6 bases of the junction unmatched. This CDR3 region has 16 residues. CDR3 loop: CASSLTAGGRAGELFF. The CDR3 nucleotides read TGTGCCAGCAGCTTAACAGCGGGGGGGCGAGCCGGGGAGCTGTTTTTT.

V usage is TRBV7-6 and J usage is TRBJ2-2; 7 nucleotides agree with TRBD1. Germline assignment: CDR1 SGHVS and CDR2 FNYEAQ. This CDR3 region has 17 residues. J gave up 4 bases and V 5 bases, and 13 bases lay outside the gene matches. The DNA of the CDR3 is TGTGCCAGCAGCCCCGTCGGGACAGCAGACTTCACCGGGGAGCTGTTTTTT. It specifies CASSPVGTADFTGELFF.

The J gene is TRBJ1-5, the V gene TRBV5-5; D gene unclear. The CDR3 runs to 16 residues. Germline V CDR1 and CDR2: SGHKS, YYEKEE (reference sequence). Trimming left V 0 bases short and J 3 bases short, with 13 bases between. The CDR3 spells CASSLGGRGHNQPQHF. The CDR3 DNA follows: TGTGCCAGCAGCTTGGGGGGTCGAGGGCACAATCAGCCCCAGCATTTT.

V gene TRBV30 combines with J gene TRBJ1-1; tentatively, D is TRBD1 (6 bases). V dropped 1 base and J dropped 4 bases, with 16 bases sitting between them. The CDR3 is 15 amino acids. CDR1 and CDR2 from the germline V gene are GTSNPN and SVGIG (reference sequence). The CDR3 loop is CAWSAHRVEGTEAFF. DNA for the CDR3: TGTGCCTGGAGTGCACACAGGGTAGAAGGCACTGAAGCTTTCTTT.

This clone was detected a few times. The V call is TRBV18, the J call TRBJ1-2, with TRBD1 matching 7 bases. Germline CDR1 KGHSH, CDR2 LQKENI. Trimming at V came to 2 bases and at J to 4 bases, leaving 4 bases not matched to a gene. The CDR3 totals 14 residues. CDR3 DNA sequence: TGTGCCAGCTCACCAAATCCAGGGGGCTATGGCTACACCTTC. Residues: CASSPNPGGYGYTF.

The rearrangement links TRBV27 to TRBJ2-5; TRBD2 matches 11 bases. Germline lookup yields CDR1 MNHEY and CDR2 SMNVEV (reference sequence). The J segment lost 4 bases and the V segment lost 6 bases, leaving 16 bases of the junction unmatched. CDR3 length: 18 residues. The CDR3 nucleotides are TGTGCCAGCAGCTGGAATAGCGGGGGGGCCAGTGGTTCAGAGACCCAGTACTTC. Translating it yields CASSWNSGGASGSETQYF.

This chain links TRBV3-1 (or the pseudogene TRBV3-2) with TRBJ2-3; 15 nucleotides agree with TRBD2. The CDR3 runs to 18 residues. With V trimmed by 4 bases and J by 5 bases, 10 bases remained unmatched. Germline CDR1 is LGHDT and CDR2 is YNNKEL (reference sequence). The DNA for the CDR3 is TGTGCCAGCAGCCCCACCGGGACTAGCGGGGGGCGTGGAGATACGCAGTATTTT. It codes for CASSPTGTSGGRGDTQYF.

J is TRBJ1-1 and V is TRBV19, with TRBD1 matching 10 bases. This CDR3 spans 14 amino acids. V was pared by 4 bases and J by 11 bases, with 10 bases of the junction left unmatched. Germline V gene lookup returns CDR1 LNHDA and CDR2 SQIVND (reference sequence). The CDR3: CASSTPDRGRGAFF. DNA for the CDR3: TGTGCCAGTAGTACCCCTGACAGGGGGCGCGGTGCTTTCTTT.

The chain links TRBV25-1 to TRBJ1-3, with TRBD1 identical over 9 bases. The CDR3 length is 14 residues. V lost 6 bases to trimming and J lost 8 bases; unmatched junction nucleotides: 8. Germline V gene lookup returns CDR1 MGHDK and CDR2 SYGVNS. The CDR3 DNA follows: TGTGCCAGCAGCGCAACAGGGGGCCGGGACACCATATATTTT. Encoded protein: CASSATGGRDTIYF.